Below, 23 T cell receptor beta chains from the same sample are listed, as sequenced in a study of CD4+ T cells in melanoma. Some clones are missing from TCRdb's copy, which holds only in-frame ones; the method was immunoSEQ multiplex PCR. The table lists over 100,000 clones, around 93% of them singletons. Sequences were obtained from peripheral blood. All receptors derive from a human donor with melanoma.

V is TRBV6-1 and J is TRBJ1-2, with D possibly being TRBD1 (6 bases). Germline values: CDR1 MNHNS, CDR2 SASEGT. The CDR3 runs 14 residues. Trimming stripped 0 bases from V and 2 bases from J, with 7 bases between. The CDR3 DNA is TGTGCCAGCAGTGAAGCAAGGGGGAACTATGGCTACACCTTC. It is translated as CASSEARGNYGYTF.

The chain is built from TRBV13 and TRBJ2-1, with D hard to call. V shed 1 base and J shed 6 bases, with 7 bases lying between them. The germline V gene encodes CDR1 PRHDT and CDR2 FYEKMQ (reference sequence). The CDR3 covers 13 residues. The chain's CDR3 is CASSLAFLNEQFF. The CDR3, as DNA: TGTGCCAGCAGCTTAGCTTTCCTCAATGAGCAGTTCTTC.

V usage is TRBV14 and J usage is TRBJ2-5; a possible D gene is TRBD2 (5 bases). V was shortened by 0 bases and J by 0 bases, with 11 bases between the two germline ends. The CDR3 extends over 16 amino acids. Germline CDR1 SGHDN, CDR2 FVKESK. CDR3 region: CASSQEGVAHQETQYF. CDR3 DNA sequence: TGTGCCAGCAGCCAAGAGGGAGTAGCTCACCAAGAGACCCAGTACTTC.

V usage is TRBV9 and J usage is TRBJ2-1; 9 positions match TRBD1. Trimming at V came to 1 base and at J to 10 bases, leaving 27 bases not matched to a gene. CDR3 length: 21 amino acids. Germline V gene data show CDR1 as SGDLS and CDR2 as YYNGEE. In nucleotides, the CDR3 is TGTGCCAGCAGCGTACCCGGGGGTTCTTTTTCCACGGGACAGGGTTTTTCGGAGCAGTTCTTC. Protein product: CASSVPGGSFSTGQGFSEQFF.

Written as DNA, the CDR3 is TGTGCCAGCAGTGAAAAAGCGCTCCGAGGTTCCGGGGAGCTGTTTTTT. Translation: CASSEKALRGSGELFF. This rearrangement joins TRBV6-1 to TRBJ2-2; D unclear. Trimming took 2 bases from V and 6 from J, leaving 16 bases between them. The CDR3 has 16 residues. Germline CDR1 is MNHNS and CDR2 is SASEGT.

V and J are TRBV5-1 and TRBJ1-2; unclear D gene. The V end was cut by 0 bases, the J end by 2 bases, with 14 bases between. The CDR3 is 16 amino acids. Looked up from germline, CDR1 is SGHRS and CDR2 is YFSETQ. The CDR3 DNA reads TGCGCCAGCAGCTTGGATTCAGGCGGGTACAACTATGGCTACACCTTC. Translating gives CASSLDSGGYNYGYTF.

The V gene is TRBV27, the J gene TRBJ1-1; TRBD1 agrees at 7 bases. This CDR3 is 15 amino acids long. Trimming removed 5 bases from V and 0 bases from J; junction bases left unmatched: 6. Germline V gives CDR1 MNHEY, CDR2 SMNVEV (reference sequence). The CDR3 spells CASSSRTGLNTEAFF. The CDR3 DNA follows: TGTGCCAGCAGTAGCCGGACAGGCTTGAACACTGAAGCTTTCTTT.

The rearrangement links TRBV9 to TRBJ2-6; maybe TRBD1 (6 bases). Germline CDR1 reads SGDLS; CDR2 reads YYNGEE. Trimming shortened V by 6 bases and J by 1 base, and 17 bases separated the two germline ends. The CDR3 loop spans 17 amino acids. The CDR3 region has the DNA TGTGCCAGCACCTTACCCTTACAGGGATCTGGGGCCAACGTCCTGACTTTC. As protein: CASTLPLQGSGANVLTF.

The CDR3 coding sequence is TGTGCCAGCAGTGGTAGTTCTCCCCAGCATTTT. Its translation is CASSGSSPQHF. V and J are TRBV6-5 and TRBJ1-5, with D unresolved. Trimming removed 5 bases at V and 10 bases at J, with 9 bases between. Germline-derived CDR1 and CDR2 are MNHEY and SVGAGI. The CDR3 consists of 11 residues.

The chain uses TRBV5-1 and TRBJ2-1; tentatively, D is TRBD2 (6 bases). The CDR3 runs to 14 residues. Trimming shortened V by 6 bases and J by 0 bases, and 10 bases separated the two germline ends. Germline V gene data show CDR1 as SGHRS and CDR2 as YFSETQ. Written as DNA, the CDR3 is TGCGCCAGCAAACCGGGACTCTCCTACAATGAGCAGTTCTTC. Its protein is CASKPGLSYNEQFF.

The chain couples TRBV28 to TRBJ1-4; TRBD1 agrees at 10 bases. CDR3 length equals 15 residues. Germline V gives CDR1 MDHEN, CDR2 SYDVKM. V lost 6 bases to trimming and J lost 6 bases; unmatched junction nucleotides: 7. This CDR3 reads CASREVDRGYEKLFF. The CDR3 nucleotides read TGTGCCAGCAGAGAGGTGGACAGGGGGTATGAAAAACTGTTTTTT.

The rearrangement joins TRBV28 to TRBJ2-7; possibly TRBD1 for D (5 bases). The CDR3 loop spans 13 amino acids. The germline gives CDR1 MDHEN, CDR2 SYDVKM. Trimming took off 7 bases at V and 3 bases at J, with 13 bases between the two ends. The CDR3 coding sequence is TGTGCCAGCATGACAGCTGCCCTCTACGAGCAGTACTTC. As protein: CASMTAALYEQYF. Based on the CDR3 plus reference TRBV28 and TRBJ2-7, the full variable domain is DVKVTQSSRYLVKRTGEKVFLECVQDMDHENMFWYRQDPGLGLRLIYFSYDVKMKEKGDIPEGYSVSREKKERFSLILESASTNQTSMYLCASMTAALYEQYFGPGTRLTVT.

The chain joins TRBV2 to TRBJ2-5; D is unresolved. Deletions cut 5 bases from V and 5 bases from J, with 12 bases between. CDR1 is SNHLY and CDR2 is FYNNEI in the germline V gene. The CDR3 extends over 13 amino acids. The CDR3 sequence is CASSLGVGETQYF. Written as DNA, the CDR3 is TGTGCCAGCAGTTTGGGTGTCGGGGAGACCCAGTACTTC.

As DNA, the CDR3 is TGCGCCAGCAGCCGGGGACTAGCGGGAACCTACGAGCAGTACTTC. Its translation: CASSRGLAGTYEQYF. The chain uses TRBV4-3 and TRBJ2-7, with 13 bases fitting TRBD2. V lost 4 bases, J lost 2 bases, and 2 bases stayed unmatched. Germline V lookup: CDR1 LGHNA, CDR2 YSLEER. The CDR3 extends over 15 amino acids.

This sequence joins TRBV5-4 and TRBJ1-1; no definite D call. In germline, CDR1 is SGHNT, CDR2 YYREEE (reference sequence). The length of the CDR3 is 14 residues. Deletions cut 0 bases from V and 3 bases from J, with 9 bases between. The CDR3 DNA sequence: TGTGCCAGCAGCTTGGGACTCCGGGACACTGAAGCTTTCTTT. It yields the protein CASSLGLRDTEAFF.

The rearrangement joins TRBV9 to TRBJ2-5; D is possibly TRBD1 (5 bases). Germline CDR1 SGDLS, CDR2 YYNGEE. This CDR3 comprises 13 residues. V was clipped by 0 bases and J by 2 bases, with 5 bases between them. The chain's CDR3 is CASSVGQQETQYF. The CDR3, as DNA: TGTGCCAGCAGCGTAGGACAGCAAGAGACCCAGTACTTC. Looking up the rest from reference TRBV9 and TRBJ2-5 gives the full variable domain: DSGVTQTPKHLITATGQRVTLRCSPRSGDLSVYWYQQSLDQGLQFLIQYYNGEERAKGNILERFSAQQFPDLHSELNLSSLELGDSALYFCASSVGQQETQYFGPGTRLLVL.

This chain connects TRBV11-3 to TRBJ2-1; 9 bases are a match to TRBD2. The trim removed 5 bases at V and 6 bases at J, leaving 5 bases unmatched. The CDR3 covers 14 residues. The germline CDR1 and CDR2 sequences are SGHNT and YENEEA. CDR3 sequence: CASSPIAGANEQFF. The CDR3 DNA sequence: TGTGCCAGCAGCCCTATAGCGGGAGCCAATGAGCAGTTCTTC.

This chain connects TRBV5-1 to TRBJ2-1, with 7 bases aligning to TRBD1. The CDR3 sequence is 18 residues long. CDR1 is SGHRS, CDR2 YFSETQ, per germline. The V gene end was trimmed by 4 bases and the J gene end by 0 bases; junction bases not matched to a gene: 13. CDR3: CASSTRQGGLGSYNEQFF. CDR3 sequence (DNA): TGCGCCAGCAGCACCCGACAGGGTGGATTGGGCTCCTACAATGAGCAGTTCTTC.

The genes are TRBV27 and TRBJ2-7, with TRBD2 matching 8 bases. The CDR3 consists of 15 residues. With 6 bases clipped from V and 4 bases from J, the junction kept 11 bases outside the gene matches. The germline V gene has CDR1 MNHEY and CDR2 SMNVEV (reference sequence). CDR3 DNA sequence: TGTGCCAGCAGAACTGGACTAGCAGCGAATTACGAGCAGTACTTC. Translation gives CASRTGLAANYEQYF.

This chain joins TRBV7-9 and TRBJ2-1; 10 bases line up with TRBD2. V trimming: 2 bases; J trimming: 6 bases; junction bases outside the gene matches: 4. Germline values: CDR1 SEHNR, CDR2 FQNEAQ (reference sequence). The CDR3 loop spans 15 amino acids. The CDR3 nucleotides are TGTGCCAGCAGCTTACTAGCGGGAGCTGGCAATGAGCAGTTCTTC. Encoded protein: CASSLLAGAGNEQFF.

The rearrangement links TRBV7-2 to TRBJ1-3; no definite D call. The CDR3 runs to 15 residues. Germline V CDR1 and CDR2: SGHTA, FQGNSA. The ends were cut back, 10 bases at V and 0 bases at J, with 16 bases in the middle. CDR3 bases: TGTGCCACTCGGTGGGGATTCAACTCTGGAAACACCATATATTTT. Translation gives CATRWGFNSGNTIYF.

The rearrangement links TRBV4-1 to TRBJ2-5; no clear D gene. CDR1 MGHRA and CDR2 YSYEKL come from the germline V gene. V lost 0 bases and J 5 bases, leaving 16 bases between the germline ends. The CDR3 totals 16 residues. As DNA, the CDR3 is TGCGCCAGCAGCCAAGATGGCCCGAGGCTAGGGGAGACCCAGTACTTC. Amino acids: CASSQDGPRLGETQYF.

The rearrangement links TRBV19 to TRBJ2-7; 7 positions match TRBD1. Germline lookup yields CDR1 LNHDA and CDR2 SQIVND (reference sequence). V lost 1 base and J lost 4; bases outside the gene matches: 4. The CDR3 totals 14 residues. CDR3 sequence reads: CASSIAGTVYEQYF. CDR3 DNA sequence: TGTGCCAGTAGTATAGCCGGGACAGTATACGAGCAGTACTTC.